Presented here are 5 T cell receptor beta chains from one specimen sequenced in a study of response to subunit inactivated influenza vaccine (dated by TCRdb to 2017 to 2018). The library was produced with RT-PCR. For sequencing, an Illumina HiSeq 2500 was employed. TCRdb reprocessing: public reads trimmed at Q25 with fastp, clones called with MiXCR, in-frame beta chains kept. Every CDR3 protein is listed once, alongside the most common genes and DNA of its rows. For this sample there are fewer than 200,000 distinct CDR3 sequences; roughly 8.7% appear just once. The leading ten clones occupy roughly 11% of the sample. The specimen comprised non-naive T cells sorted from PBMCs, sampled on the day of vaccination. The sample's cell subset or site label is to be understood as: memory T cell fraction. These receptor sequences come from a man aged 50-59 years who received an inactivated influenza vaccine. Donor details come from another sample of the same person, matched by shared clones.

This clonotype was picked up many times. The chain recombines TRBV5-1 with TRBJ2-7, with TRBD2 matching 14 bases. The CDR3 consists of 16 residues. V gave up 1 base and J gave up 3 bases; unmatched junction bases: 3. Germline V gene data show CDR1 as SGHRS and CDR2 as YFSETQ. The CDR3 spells CASSLLGLAGDYEQYF. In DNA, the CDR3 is TGCGCCAGCAGCTTGCTGGGACTAGCGGGAGACTACGAGCAGTACTTC.

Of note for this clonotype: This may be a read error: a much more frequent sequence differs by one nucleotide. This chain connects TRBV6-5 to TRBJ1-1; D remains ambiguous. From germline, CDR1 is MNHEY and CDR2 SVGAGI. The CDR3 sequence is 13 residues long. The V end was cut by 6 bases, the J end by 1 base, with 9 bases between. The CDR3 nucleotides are TGTGCCAGCAGCTTAGACAAGAACACTGAAGCTTTCTTT. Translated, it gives CASSLDKNTEAFF.

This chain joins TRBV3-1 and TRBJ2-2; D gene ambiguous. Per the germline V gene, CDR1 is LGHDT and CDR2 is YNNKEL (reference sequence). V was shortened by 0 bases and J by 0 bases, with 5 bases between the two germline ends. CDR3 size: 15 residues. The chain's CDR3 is CASSQDYANTGELFF. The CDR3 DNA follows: TGTGCCAGCAGCCAAGATTATGCGAACACCGGGGAGCTGTTTTTT. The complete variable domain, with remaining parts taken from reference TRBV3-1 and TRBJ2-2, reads DTAVSQTPKYLVTQMGNDKSIKCEQNLGHDTMYWYKQDSKKFLKIMFSYNNKELIINETVPNRFSPKSPDKAHLNLHINSLELGDSAVYFCASSQDYANTGELFFGEGSRLTVL.

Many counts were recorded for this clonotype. CDR3 coding DNA: TGCGCCAGCAGCTTAATGGGAGGGCCTGGCACTGAAGCTTTCTTT. Its protein is CASSLMGGPGTEAFF. The chain joins TRBV5-1 to TRBJ1-1; D is uncertain. Trimming removed 2 bases at V and 4 bases at J, with 15 bases between. CDR3 length: 15 residues. Germline loops: CDR1 SGHRS, CDR2 YFSETQ.

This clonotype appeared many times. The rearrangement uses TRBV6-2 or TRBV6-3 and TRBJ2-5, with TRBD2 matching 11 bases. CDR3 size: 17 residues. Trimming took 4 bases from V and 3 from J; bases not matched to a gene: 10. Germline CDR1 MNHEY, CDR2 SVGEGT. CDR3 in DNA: TGTGCCAGCAGTTCTGCGACTAGCGGGGACAGAAAAGAGACCCAGTACTTC. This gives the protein CASSSATSGDRKETQYF.